Following are 21 T cell receptor beta chains from one sample sequenced in a study of cytomegalovirus exposure and HLA in healthy donors. 13 Jbeta primers and 60 Vbeta primers were used for the PCR. Data came from immunoSEQ multiplex PCR; TCRdb stores just in-frame clones and leaves some out. Among some 190,000 clones listed, just over 75% were seen once. Sample: PBMCs. The receptors come from a man between 18 and 35 years old in good health and CMV-seronegative.

The chain is built from TRBV5-1 and TRBJ2-5; TRBD2 agrees at 13 bases. Per germline, CDR1 SGHRS and CDR2 YFSETQ. This CDR3 is built from 15 residues. V lost 3 bases to trimming and J lost 4 bases; unmatched junction nucleotides: 3. The CDR3 region has the DNA TGCGCCAGCAGCTGGACTAGCGGGGGCACAGAGACCCAGTACTTC. It is translated as CASSWTSGGTETQYF.

The CDR3 loop reads CASSHATGVGNQPQHF. The CDR3 DNA sequence: TGCGCCAGCAGCCACGCGACAGGGGTTGGCAATCAGCCCCAGCATTTT. This chain links TRBV4-1 with TRBJ1-5, with 8 nucleotides matching TRBD1. With 3 bases clipped from V and 2 bases from J, the junction kept 6 bases outside the gene matches. The CDR3 extends over 16 amino acids. CDR1 MGHRA and CDR2 YSYEKL come from the germline V gene.

V usage is TRBV15 and J usage is TRBJ1-3; no clear D gene. The CDR3 totals 13 residues. The germline gives CDR1 LNHNV, CDR2 YYDKDF (reference sequence). The V gene lost 6 bases and the J gene lost 0 bases, with 6 bases spanning the gap. CDR3 DNA: TGTGCCACCAGTCCCTACTCTGGAAACACCATATATTTT. It encodes CATSPYSGNTIYF.

This chain connects TRBV28 to TRBJ2-7, with 9 bases matching TRBD1. The CDR3 has 14 amino acids. The trim removed 6 bases at V and 3 bases at J, leaving 6 bases unmatched. CDR1 and CDR2 from the germline V gene are MDHEN and SYDVKM. CDR3 nucleotides: TGTGCCAGCAGACCCGGGACAGGGTACTACGAGCAGTACTTC. This sequence encodes CASRPGTGYYEQYF.

This clone occurred a few times. V usage is TRBV27 and J usage is TRBJ2-1; no definite D call. The ends were cut back, 0 bases at V and 0 bases at J, with 9 bases in the middle. This CDR3 has 16 residues. Germline CDR1 and CDR2: MNHEY and SMNVEV (reference sequence). DNA for the CDR3: TGTGCCAGCAGTTTATCGCTGTTGAGCTCCTACAATGAGCAGTTCTTC. Translation: CASSLSLLSSYNEQFF.

The chain carries TRBV5-1 and TRBJ2-7, with D hard to call. There are 14 residues in the CDR3. In germline, CDR1 is SGHRS, CDR2 YFSETQ. The V and J ends lost 4 bases and 4 bases respectively, with 15 bases between them. The DNA for the CDR3 is TGCGCCAGCAGCCACCAGAATAGCAAGTACGAGCAGTACTTC. Its translation: CASSHQNSKYEQYF.

The V and J genes are TRBV11-2 and TRBJ2-3, with D hard to call. Germline V gene sequence: CDR1 SGHAT, CDR2 FQNNGV. The germline V and J ends were trimmed by 0 bases and 5 bases, with 3 bases remaining between them. The CDR3 runs 12 residues. The CDR3: CASSLDRDTQYF. The CDR3 region has the DNA TGTGCCAGCAGCTTAGATCGAGATACGCAGTATTTT.

This clone was counted between two and nine times. The chain recombines TRBV4-3 with TRBJ1-6; D gene unclear. CDR1 is LGHNA and CDR2 is YSLEER in the germline V gene. V lost 1 base and J lost 7, with 8 bases in between. CDR3 length equals 14 residues. CDR3 nucleotides: TGCGCCAGCAGCCAAGGTCACAAGAATTCACCCCTCCACTTT. This translates into CASSQGHKNSPLHF.

This chain uses TRBV4-2 with TRBJ1-3; perhaps TRBD1 as D (5 bases). The CDR3 totals 17 residues. V was cut by 4 bases and J by 0 bases, with 16 bases left in between. The germline V gene has CDR1 LGHNA and CDR2 YNFKEQ. The CDR3 spells CASSPVGAAGSGNTIYF. CDR3 coding DNA: TGTGCCAGCAGCCCCGTTGGGGCGGCCGGCTCTGGAAACACCATATATTTT.

V usage is TRBV7-2 and J usage is TRBJ2-1, with D unclear. The CDR3 contains 13 residues. Germline values: CDR1 SGHTA, CDR2 FQGNSA. Trimming removed 3 bases at V and 1 base at J, with 4 bases between. This CDR3 is CASSLQSYNEQFF. The CDR3 region has the DNA TGTGCCAGCAGCTTGCAGTCCTACAATGAGCAGTTCTTC. The whole variable domain, filled in from reference TRBV7-2 and TRBJ2-1, reads GAGVSQSPSNKVTEKGKDVELRCDPISGHTALYWYRQSLGQGLEFLIYFQGNSAPDKSGLPSDRFSAERTGGSVSTLTIQRTQQEDSAVYLCASSLQSYNEQFFGPGTRLTVL.

This chain connects TRBV4-2 to TRBJ1-2, with D possibly TRBD1 on 6 matching bases. The CDR3 is 16 amino acids. V lost 3 bases, J lost 5 bases, and 19 bases lay in between. Looked up from germline, CDR1 is LGHNA and CDR2 is YNFKEQ. CDR3 DNA sequence: TGTGCCAGCAGCCAGGACCACAGGGCCCTATTGTATGGCTACACCTTC. Its protein is CASSQDHRALLYGYTF.

The V call is TRBV30, the J call TRBJ1-1, with 7 bases aligning to TRBD1. Germline lookup yields CDR1 GTSNPN and CDR2 SVGIG (reference sequence). Trimming removed 4 bases from V and 2 bases from J; junction bases left unmatched: 10. The CDR3 runs to 15 residues. CDR3 region: CAWKGQQYTNTEAFF. The CDR3 coding sequence is TGTGCCTGGAAGGGACAGCAATATACCAACACTGAAGCTTTCTTT.

The chain is built from TRBV30 and TRBJ2-7; D is possibly TRBD1 (5 bases). Germline loops: CDR1 GTSNPN, CDR2 SVGIG (reference sequence). Trimming removed 0 bases from V and 3 bases from J, with 18 bases in between. The CDR3 length is 16 residues. CDR3 sequence: CAWSVLLLDRHYEQYF. The CDR3 DNA follows: TGTGCCTGGAGTGTACTTCTCCTCGACAGACACTACGAGCAGTACTTC.

This rearrangement joins TRBV29-1 to TRBJ1-1; D unclear. Germline CDR1 reads SQVTM; CDR2 reads ANQGSEA. V was cut by 4 bases and J by 4 bases, with 7 bases left in between. The CDR3 loop spans 11 amino acids. CDR3 sequence: CSVAGFTEAFF. The CDR3 DNA follows: TGCAGCGTTGCGGGATTCACTGAAGCTTTCTTT.

The chain links TRBV6-6 to TRBJ2-2; no clear D gene. The V and J ends lost 2 bases and 1 base respectively, with 8 bases between them. Germline CDR1 reads MNHNY; CDR2 reads SVGAGI (reference sequence). This CDR3 is built from 15 residues. This chain's CDR3 is CASSYEQRNTGELFF. In DNA, the CDR3 is TGTGCCAGCAGTTACGAACAGAGGAACACCGGGGAGCTGTTTTTT.

The chain links TRBV27 to TRBJ1-2, with D tentatively TRBD1 (6 bases). Trimming cost V 4 bases and J 4 bases, with 13 bases left between them. The CDR3 is made up of 14 amino acids. Germline V CDR1 and CDR2: MNHEY, SMNVEV (reference sequence). CDR3 bases: TGTGCCAGCAGTTCGCTAGGGGGTAGCTATGGCTACACCTTC. Protein product: CASSSLGGSYGYTF.

V and J are TRBV6-6 and TRBJ1-2, with D unclear. Germline CDR1 MNHNY, CDR2 SVGAGI (reference sequence). V was clipped by 8 bases and J by 7 bases, with 8 bases between them. The CDR3 loop spans 10 amino acids. As DNA, the CDR3 is TGTGCCAGCGCTGAAGCTGGCTACACCTTC. Its translation is CASAEAGYTF.

The chain carries TRBV27 and TRBJ2-3, with 8 bases that match TRBD2. This CDR3 is built from 19 residues. Germline CDR1 and CDR2: MNHEY and SMNVEV (reference sequence). With 10 bases clipped from V and 2 bases from J, the junction kept 23 bases outside the gene matches. The CDR3 DNA reads as TGTGCCACCACACTTAGGGCGGGGGGCGTGCCTCGTTCCACAGATACGCAGTATTTT. This gives the protein CATTLRAGGVPRSTDTQYF.

This chain uses TRBV5-4 with TRBJ2-6, with a weak D call TRBD2 (6 bases). The V end lost 0 bases, the J end lost 1 base, and 8 bases lay between the germline ends. CDR1 is SGHNT, CDR2 YYREEE, per germline (reference sequence). The CDR3 spans 16 residues. For the CDR3, the DNA is TGTGCCAGCAGCTTGGGGGGGAGGTCTGGGGCCAACGTCCTGACTTTC. Amino acid sequence: CASSLGGRSGANVLTF. The complete variable domain, with remaining parts taken from reference TRBV5-4 and TRBJ2-6, reads ETGVTQSPTHLIKTRGQQVTLRCSSQSGHNTVSWYQQALGQGPQFIFQYYREEENGRGNFPPRFSGLQFPNYSSELNVNALELDDSALYLCASSLGGRSGANVLTFGAGSRLTVL.

V usage is TRBV14 and J usage is TRBJ2-1; D remains unclear. The CDR3 extends over 11 amino acids. Germline V gene data show CDR1 as SGHDN and CDR2 as FVKESK. V dropped 6 bases and J dropped 5 bases, with 5 bases sitting between them. DNA of the CDR3: TGTGCCAGCAGTCTTAACAATGAGCAGTTCTTC. The encoded protein is CASSLNNEQFF.

Concerning this clone: The sample has other DNA sequences that encode this CDR3 too. The chain couples TRBV15 to TRBJ1-4; 9 bases fit TRBD1. CDR1 and CDR2 from the germline V gene are LNHNV and YYDKDF (reference sequence). This CDR3 is built from 14 residues. With V trimmed by 3 bases and J by 5 bases, 1 base remained unmatched. The CDR3 reads CATSRGQGNEKLFF. CDR3 DNA: TGTGCCACCAGCAGGGGACAGGGAAATGAAAAACTGTTTTTT.